One and the same sample provided the 19 T cell receptor beta chains below, sequenced in a study of T cell clones after liver transplantation. Produced via immunoSEQ multiplex PCR; TCRdb's table is partial and in-frame only. The data hold around 80,000 clones, with about 84% observed a single time. The sequencing used CD4+ T cells from blood, collected approximately 45 months after liver transplant. Receptors were obtained from a human patient who received a liver transplant. Some T cells may have come from the graft donor.

The J gene is TRBJ1-3, the V gene TRBV11-2; 9 bases map to TRBD1. The J segment lost 4 bases and the V segment lost 5 bases, leaving 9 bases of the junction unmatched. CDR1 and CDR2 from the germline V gene are SGHAT and FQNNGV. The CDR3 totals 16 residues. The CDR3 sequence is CASSKQQGAHGNTIYF. Here the CDR3 DNA reads TGTGCCAGCAGCAAGCAACAGGGGGCCCACGGAAACACCATATATTTT.

The chain employs TRBV28 and TRBJ1-5, with a possible D match to TRBD1 (6 bases). V was pared by 5 bases and J by 4 bases, with 9 bases between. The CDR3 runs to 13 residues. Germline V lookup: CDR1 MDHEN, CDR2 SYDVKM. As DNA, the CDR3 is TGTGCCAGCAGTGACAGGACGAATCAGCCCCAGCATTTT. It encodes CASSDRTNQPQHF. Filled out from reference TRBV28 and TRBJ1-5, the complete variable domain reads DVKVTQSSRYLVKRTGEKVFLECVQDMDHENMFWYRQDPGLGLRLIYFSYDVKMKEKGDIPEGYSVSREKKERFSLILESASTNQTSMYLCASSDRTNQPQHFGDGTRLSIL.

About this clone: This sample also contains other DNA sequences that code for the same CDR3. The chain combines TRBV6-6 with TRBJ2-1; weak D call: TRBD2 (5 bases). Germline CDR1 reads MNHNY; CDR2 reads SVGAGI (reference sequence). This CDR3 contains 14 residues. V lost 0 bases and J 4 bases, leaving 7 bases between the germline ends. The CDR3: CASSYSRVYNEQFF. DNA for the CDR3: TGTGCCAGCAGTTACTCGAGGGTTTACAATGAGCAGTTCTTC.

V is TRBV28 and J is TRBJ2-7; D gene unclear. Trimming left V 10 bases short and J 4 bases short, with 14 bases between. The CDR3 is 12 residues long. From germline, CDR1 is MDHEN and CDR2 SYDVKM. The CDR3 loop reads CATTPLRYEQYF. The CDR3 DNA follows: TGTGCCACCACCCCTCTAAGGTACGAGCAGTACTTC.

The rearrangement links TRBV7-9 to TRBJ2-1, with 9 bases lining up with TRBD1. The CDR3 is made up of 12 amino acids. The ends lost 10 bases at V and 8 bases at J; junction bases unmatched: 6. Germline loops: CDR1 SEHNR, CDR2 FQNEAQ (reference sequence). CDR3 residues: CANRGRGDEQFF. In nucleotides, the CDR3 is TGTGCCAACAGGGGGCGCGGGGATGAGCAGTTCTTC. The whole variable domain, remainder taken from reference TRBV7-9 and TRBJ2-1, is DTGVSQNPRHKITKRGQNVTFRCDPISEHNRLYWYRQTLGQGPEFLTYFQNEAQLEKSRLLSDRFSAERPKGSFSTLEIQRTEQGDSAMYLCANRGRGDEQFFGPGTRLTVL.

The table lists this clone with a few counts. The CDR3 DNA sequence: TGTGCCAGCAGTCCCGCTGAAGCTTTCTTT. Translation: CASSPAEAFF. The chain joins TRBV6-5 to TRBJ1-1; no reliable D call. The CDR3 is 10 amino acids. From germline, CDR1 is MNHEY and CDR2 SVGAGI. Deletions cut 5 bases from V and 6 bases from J, with 4 bases between.

This clone was recorded once. The chain uses TRBV6-5 and TRBJ2-2; a possible D gene is TRBD1 (6 bases). Germline V lookup: CDR1 MNHEY, CDR2 SVGAGI. The CDR3 sequence is 15 residues long. The V and J ends lost 2 bases and 4 bases respectively, with 11 bases between them. CDR3 protein: CASSYVTGTTGELFF. The CDR3 nucleotides read TGTGCCAGCAGTTACGTAACAGGGACCACCGGGGAGCTGTTTTTT.

The rearrangement uses TRBV7-2 and TRBJ1-2; D remains ambiguous. Germline-derived CDR1 and CDR2 are SGHTA and FQGNSA. The V end lost 1 base, the J end lost 0 bases, and 6 bases lay between the germline ends. This CDR3 region has 14 residues. CDR3 residues: CASSLGISNYGYTF. CDR3 bases: TGTGCCAGCAGCTTAGGCATTTCTAACTATGGCTACACCTTC.

The gene calls are TRBV28 and TRBJ1-1, with TRBD1 as a possible D gene (6 bases). Trimming took off 6 bases at V and 2 bases at J, with 19 bases between the two ends. CDR3 length: 16 residues. Germline CDR1 MDHEN, CDR2 SYDVKM. Here the CDR3 reads CASSSAWTATNTEAFF. CDR3 bases: TGTGCCAGCAGCTCTGCTTGGACAGCGACTAACACTGAAGCTTTCTTT.

The V gene is TRBV10-1, the J gene TRBJ1-1; 9 bases are a match to TRBD1. Germline V gene lookup returns CDR1 WNHNN and CDR2 SYGVQD (reference sequence). J was trimmed by 3 bases and V by 7 bases; bases with no gene match: 6. CDR3 size: 14 residues. The CDR3 bases are TGCGCCAGCACCCCGGGACAGGGCCACACTGAAGCTTTCTTT. Its protein product is CASTPGQGHTEAFF.

The V and J genes are TRBV5-1 and TRBJ2-7, with D uncertain. The V end was cut by 0 bases, the J end by 0 bases, with 7 bases between. The germline gives CDR1 SGHRS, CDR2 YFSETQ. The CDR3 is 14 residues long. CDR3 nucleotides: TGCGCCAGCAGCTTGGCTGCATTCTCCTACGAGCAGTACTTC. It specifies CASSLAAFSYEQYF.

The chain links TRBV7-8 to TRBJ2-7, with a tentative D call TRBD1 (5 bases). The V end lost 1 base, the J end lost 3 bases, and 19 bases lay between the germline ends. This CDR3 contains 17 residues. Germline values: CDR1 SGHVS, CDR2 FQNEAQ. The chain's CDR3 is CASSLVGVRATFYEQYF. CDR3 nucleotides: TGTGCCAGCAGCTTAGTAGGTGTCAGGGCGACCTTCTACGAGCAGTACTTC.

This clone was recorded once. The chain uses TRBV28 and TRBJ2-7; 7 bases map to TRBD1. The CDR3 extends over 14 amino acids. Looked up from germline, CDR1 is MDHEN and CDR2 is SYDVKM. V trimming: 8 bases; J trimming: 0 bases; junction bases outside the gene matches: 7. The CDR3, as DNA: TGTGCCAGCTTCGACAGGGCCAGCTCCTACGAGCAGTACTTC. It yields the protein CASFDRASSYEQYF.

The chain is built from TRBV5-6 and TRBJ1-2; 9 nucleotides line up with TRBD1. J was trimmed by 5 bases and V by 2 bases; bases with no gene match: 7. Germline CDR1 SGHDT, CDR2 YYEEEE. CDR3 length equals 15 residues. In DNA, the CDR3 is TGTGCCAGCAGCTTAGGACAGGGGATTCAATATGGCTACACCTTC. It translates to CASSLGQGIQYGYTF.

This sequence joins TRBV19 and TRBJ1-5; D is uncertain. There are 14 residues in the CDR3. Deletions cut 3 bases from V and 5 bases from J, with 11 bases between. Germline values: CDR1 LNHDA, CDR2 SQIVND (reference sequence). Here the CDR3 reads CASSILQWDQPQHF. CDR3 sequence (DNA): TGTGCCAGTAGTATTCTGCAGTGGGATCAGCCCCAGCATTTT.

The chain employs TRBV28 and TRBJ2-2; D is perhaps TRBD1 (5 bases). The CDR3 covers 15 residues. Trimming pared 3 bases from V and 2 bases from J, leaving 10 bases between. Looked up from germline, CDR1 is MDHEN and CDR2 is SYDVKM. The CDR3 DNA reads TGTGCCAGCAGTTTCCAGGGATTAAACACCGGGGAGCTGTTTTTT. Residues: CASSFQGLNTGELFF.

The chain has TRBV11-2 and TRBJ2-3; a weak D match, TRBD2 (6 bases). Per the germline V gene, CDR1 is SGHAT and CDR2 is FQNNGV. The CDR3 has 15 residues. V dropped 1 base and J dropped 4 bases, with 12 bases sitting between them. The CDR3, as DNA: TGTGCCAGCAGCTTAGGAACGGGGGTGCCAGATACGCAGTATTTT. Translating gives CASSLGTGVPDTQYF.

This sequence joins TRBV15 and TRBJ2-7; D might be TRBD1 (5 bases). Per germline, CDR1 LNHNV and CDR2 YYDKDF (reference sequence). The CDR3 sequence is 13 residues long. V was shortened by 2 bases and J by 4 bases, with 9 bases between the two germline ends. Written as DNA, the CDR3 is TGTGCCACCAGCAGAAATAGACAGTACGAGCAGTACTTC. Its protein product is CATSRNRQYEQYF.

This clone was seen a single time. V is TRBV5-1 and J is TRBJ2-2; D may be TRBD1 (6 bases). Germline V gene data show CDR1 as SGHRS and CDR2 as YFSETQ. Trimming stripped 2 bases from V and 1 base from J, with 9 bases between. This CDR3 comprises 15 residues. The CDR3 region is CASSLQGLNTGELFF. CDR3 DNA sequence: TGCGCCAGCAGCTTACAGGGTTTGAACACCGGGGAGCTGTTTTTT.